These 22 T cell receptor beta chains were sequenced from one sample in a study of T cell responses to AZD1222 COVID-19 vaccine. Measured with immunoSEQ multiplex PCR; TCRdb has only the in-frame clones, and not every one. The data show roughly 120,000 clones, with about 90% seen just once and around 10% held by the top ten. Sample: peripheral blood, taken on day 0 of AZD1222 vaccination. These receptors were collected from an adult in good health.

The V call is TRBV7-9, the J call TRBJ2-1; possible D gene TRBD1, 5 bases. Germline loops: CDR1 SEHNR, CDR2 FQNEAQ (reference sequence). The CDR3 has 15 residues. Trimming shortened V by 5 bases and J by 0 bases, and 11 bases separated the two germline ends. CDR3 in DNA: TGTGCCAGCAGCCTAGTTCAGGGCTCCTACAATGAGCAGTTCTTC. Protein sequence: CASSLVQGSYNEQFF.

This clone showed up just once. CDR3 protein: CASRLVQGITGELFF. The CDR3 nucleotides read TGCGCCAGCAGGCTAGTCCAGGGGATCACCGGGGAGCTGTTTTTT. The chain uses TRBV5-1 and TRBJ2-2, with D maybe TRBD1 (6 bases). The V end lost 5 bases, the J end lost 4 bases, and 15 bases lay between the germline ends. The CDR3 totals 15 residues. Germline V gene data show CDR1 as SGHRS and CDR2 as YFSETQ.

This rearrangement joins TRBV5-8 to TRBJ1-1; D is perhaps TRBD1 (6 bases). CDR1 and CDR2 from the germline V gene are SGHTS and YDEGEE. Trimming took off 2 bases at V and 4 bases at J, with 18 bases between the two ends. CDR3 length: 16 residues. Here the CDR3 reads CASSFEWGARSTEAFF. The CDR3 nucleotides are TGTGCCAGCAGCTTTGAGTGGGGGGCGCGGAGCACTGAAGCTTTCTTT. The variable domain in full, completed from reference TRBV5-8 and TRBJ1-1, reads EAGVTQSPTHLIKTRGQQATLRCSPISGHTSVYWYQQALGLGLQFLLWYDEGEERNRGNFPPRFSGRQFPNYSSELNVNALELEDSALYLCASSFEWGARSTEAFFGQGTRLTVV.

The gene calls are TRBV9 and TRBJ1-1, with D maybe TRBD1 (6 bases). V lost 4 bases to trimming and J lost 4 bases, with 14 bases between them. There are 14 residues in the CDR3. CDR1 SGDLS and CDR2 YYNGEE come from the germline V gene. CDR3 nucleotides: TGTGCCAGCAGCCAAGGGGGAGTCAGCACTGAAGCTTTCTTT. It encodes CASSQGGVSTEAFF.

This chain connects TRBV4-3 to TRBJ2-3; D is uncertain. CDR1 is LGHNA, CDR2 YSLEER, per germline. V lost 1 base and J lost 0, with 11 bases in between. This CDR3 region has 16 residues. CDR3 protein: CASSQGAVGSTDTQYF. The CDR3 DNA sequence: TGCGCCAGCAGCCAAGGCGCGGTCGGGAGCACAGATACGCAGTATTTT.

This clone was found once. The chain recombines TRBV2 with TRBJ1-1; D remains unclear. The germline V and J ends were trimmed by 3 bases and 5 bases, with 10 bases remaining between them. The CDR3 runs 13 residues. Germline V lookup: CDR1 SNHLY, CDR2 FYNNEI. CDR3 nucleotides: TGTGCCAGCAGTGACTGGGGATGGACTGAAGCTTTCTTT. Its translation: CASSDWGWTEAFF.

The V call is TRBV3-1 (or the pseudogene TRBV3-2), the J call TRBJ1-2; no firm D call. The CDR3 has 12 residues. V lost 1 base, J lost 8 bases, and 8 bases lay in between. Germline-derived CDR1 and CDR2 are LGHDT and YNNKEL (reference sequence). As DNA, the CDR3 is TGTGCCAGCAGCCAAGTACCCCTGGGCTACACCTTC. The encoded protein is CASSQVPLGYTF.

The chain recombines TRBV7-2 with TRBJ2-3, with TRBD2 as a possible D gene (5 bases). The V gene lost 6 bases and the J gene lost 8 bases, with 15 bases spanning the gap. CDR1 SGHTA and CDR2 FQGNSA come from the germline V gene. The CDR3 covers 13 residues. The DNA of the CDR3 is TGTGCCAGCAGTTCCTCTGACCGGGGTACGCAGTATTTT. Its translation: CASSSSDRGTQYF. The full variable domain, its missing parts supplied by reference TRBV7-2 and TRBJ2-3, is GAGVSQSPSNKVTEKGKDVELRCDPISGHTALYWYRQSLGQGLEFLIYFQGNSAPDKSGLPSDRFSAERTGGSVSTLTIQRTQQEDSAVYLCASSSSDRGTQYFGPGTRLTVL.

DNA for the CDR3: TGTGCCAGCAGCCAAACCCCGAGGGGACCTTTCTATGGCTACACCTTC. Residues: CASSQTPRGPFYGYTF. V usage is TRBV4-2 and J usage is TRBJ1-2; D possibly corresponds to TRBD1 (5 bases). The germline V and J ends were trimmed by 2 bases and 4 bases, with 17 bases remaining between them. The CDR3 has 16 residues. Germline CDR1 LGHNA, CDR2 YNFKEQ.

This chain joins TRBV5-4 and TRBJ2-7; TRBD2 matches 10 bases. The CDR3 has 12 amino acids. The trim removed 9 bases at V and 6 bases at J, leaving 6 bases unmatched. The germline gives CDR1 SGHNT, CDR2 YYREEE (reference sequence). CDR3 in amino acids: CATGLAGAEQYF. CDR3 coding DNA: TGTGCCACCGGGCTAGCGGGAGCCGAGCAGTACTTC.

This clone was observed a handful of times. Here the CDR3 DNA reads TGTGCCAGTCAACAGGGGCCGTACGAAGAGACCCAGTACTTC. This gives the protein CASQQGPYEETQYF. The chain uses TRBV7-3 and TRBJ2-5, with 7 bases lining up with TRBD1. CDR1 and CDR2 from the germline V gene are SGHTA and FQGTGA. The CDR3 spans 14 residues. The junction had 10 bases not matched to a gene; V was cut back by 9 bases and J by 3 bases.

This clone was seen once. J is TRBJ2-3 and V is TRBV11-3, with D tentatively TRBD1 (6 bases). V dropped 3 bases and J dropped 5 bases, with 15 bases sitting between them. The CDR3 contains 15 residues. Per germline, CDR1 SGHNT and CDR2 YENEEA. The CDR3 reads CASSFRDGRGDTQYF. The DNA of the CDR3 is TGTGCCAGCAGCTTCCGGGACGGCAGGGGAGATACGCAGTATTTT. The complete variable domain, with remaining parts taken from reference TRBV11-3 and TRBJ2-3, reads EAGVVQSPRYKIIEKKQPVAFWCNPISGHNTLYWYLQNLGQGPELLIRYENEEAVDDSQLPKDRFSAERLKGVDSTLKIQPAELGDSAVYLCASSFRDGRGDTQYFGPGTRLTVL.

The chain carries TRBV13 and TRBJ2-1, with 8 bases fitting TRBD2. The CDR3 extends over 14 amino acids. The germline CDR1 and CDR2 sequences are PRHDT and FYEKMQ (reference sequence). The trim removed 3 bases at V and 9 bases at J, leaving 7 bases unmatched. CDR3 loop: CASSFTGTSVEQFF. CDR3 in DNA: TGTGCCAGCAGCTTTACCGGGACTAGTGTTGAGCAGTTCTTC.

This chain joins TRBV5-1 and TRBJ2-3; D not certain. The V gene's germline CDR1 is SGHRS and CDR2 YFSETQ. This CDR3 region has 13 residues. Trimming pared 4 bases from V and 5 bases from J, leaving 11 bases between. CDR3 sequence: CASSLVAVDTQYF. Written as DNA, the CDR3 is TGCGCCAGCAGCCTGGTAGCCGTAGATACGCAGTATTTT.

CDR3 bases: TGTGCCAGCAGTTCGCTAGCGGTCCGCTCCTACAATGAGCAGTTCTTC. This translates into CASSSLAVRSYNEQFF. The rearrangement links TRBV28 to TRBJ2-1; TRBD2 matches 7 bases. Losses at the gene ends were 4 bases for V and 0 bases for J; bases not matched to a gene: 6. Germline values: CDR1 MDHEN, CDR2 SYDVKM. This CDR3 is 16 amino acids long.

The chain combines TRBV7-8 with TRBJ1-2; D not certain. V was shortened by 3 bases and J by 8 bases, with 19 bases between the two germline ends. The length of the CDR3 is 15 residues. Germline CDR1 SGHVS, CDR2 FQNEAQ. This CDR3 reads CASSLFSIDFRGYTF. The CDR3 nucleotides read TGTGCCAGCAGCTTGTTTTCGATCGACTTTCGAGGCTACACCTTC.

The rearrangement joins TRBV7-8 to TRBJ2-1, with D perhaps TRBD2 (7 bases). Germline V CDR1 and CDR2: SGHVS, FQNEAQ. Between the trimmed V and J ends, which lost 5 bases and 5 bases, there was a span of 22 bases. The CDR3 has 17 residues. CDR3 region: CASSPLMAGATNNEQFF. CDR3 nucleotide sequence: TGTGCCAGCAGCCCCCTCATGGCGGGGGCTACCAACAATGAGCAGTTCTTC.

The chain couples TRBV11-3 to TRBJ2-4; the D gene could be TRBD1 or TRBD2 (5 bases each). Germline V gives CDR1 SGHNT, CDR2 YENEEA. V lost 2 bases and J 7 bases, leaving 24 bases between the germline ends. The CDR3 covers 18 residues. The CDR3 protein is CASSLPIAGRGVSNIQYF. Written as DNA, the CDR3 is TGTGCCAGCAGCTTACCGATTGCGGGCCGGGGCGTTTCGAACATTCAGTACTTC.

V is TRBV9 and J is TRBJ2-1, with D possibly being TRBD2 (7 bases). V lost 3 bases to trimming and J lost 0 bases, with 13 bases between them. The CDR3 is 16 amino acids. Germline V CDR1 and CDR2: SGDLS, YYNGEE. The CDR3 here is CASSGGLGGSYNEQFF. The CDR3 DNA reads TGTGCCAGCAGCGGTGGACTAGGGGGCTCCTACAATGAGCAGTTCTTC.

The chain has TRBV5-1 and TRBJ2-3; possible D gene TRBD1, 5 bases. CDR3 size: 14 residues. V was shortened by 4 bases and J by 2 bases, with 11 bases between the two germline ends. Germline lookup yields CDR1 SGHRS and CDR2 YFSETQ. CDR3 amino acids: CASSPDTFTDTQYF. The CDR3 DNA sequence: TGCGCCAGCAGCCCGGACACTTTCACAGATACGCAGTATTTT.

The chain joins TRBV7-2 to TRBJ2-7, with TRBD1 identical over 11 bases. The CDR3 has 15 amino acids. Germline CDR1 is SGHTA and CDR2 is FQGNSA. V was pared by 1 base and J by 2 bases, with 1 base of the junction left unmatched. The CDR3 nucleotides are TGTGCCAGCAGCTTAGGGACAGGGGGCACCTACGAGCAGTACTTC. Its protein product is CASSLGTGGTYEQYF. The full variable domain, rest sourced from reference TRBV7-2 and TRBJ2-7, is GAGVSQSPSNKVTEKGKDVELRCDPISGHTALYWYRQSLGQGLEFLIYFQGNSAPDKSGLPSDRFSAERTGGSVSTLTIQRTQQEDSAVYLCASSLGTGGTYEQYFGPGTRLTVT.

V usage is TRBV5-1 and J usage is TRBJ2-3; no clear D. The CDR3 contains 15 residues. CDR1 and CDR2 from the germline V gene are SGHRS and YFSETQ. V shed 0 bases and J shed 5 bases, with 13 bases lying between them. CDR3 region: CASSLVGLVEDTQYF. DNA for the CDR3: TGCGCCAGCAGCTTGGTCGGCCTCGTCGAAGATACGCAGTATTTT.